The 8 T cell receptor beta chains below were found in one sample sequenced in a study of blood T cell repertoires in COVID-19 (dated by TCRdb to 2020 to 2021). Library method: the immunoSEQ multiplex PCR assay. TCRdb holds this immuneACCESS table with in-frame rearrangements only. Some clones are missing; in checked studies, unresolved V genes explain under half, and the rest has no known cause. Recorded for this sample are more than 120,000 clones; 80% to 90% of them occurred a single time. Together, the top ten hold over 8.5% of the sample. What was sequenced was peripheral blood. All receptors come from a woman aged 45-59 years with active or convalescent COVID-19.

The chain combines TRBV28 with TRBJ2-7, with 9 bases identical to TRBD2. CDR1 is MDHEN, CDR2 SYDVKM, per germline. V was clipped by 10 bases and J by 4 bases; unmatched bases: 17. The CDR3 length is 16 residues. CDR3 bases: TGTGCCACCCATCCTACGCTTAGCGGGAGTATATACGAGCAGTACTTC. This codes for CATHPTLSGSIYEQYF.

The rearrangement links TRBV28 to TRBJ2-7; a possible D gene is TRBD2 (6 bases). The CDR3 spans 17 residues. Germline CDR1 MDHEN, CDR2 SYDVKM. V dropped 2 bases and J dropped 3 bases, with 20 bases sitting between them. The CDR3 spells CASSLVILRAGHYEQYF. CDR3 nucleotides: TGTGCCAGCAGTTTAGTGATCCTTCGAGCGGGCCACTACGAGCAGTACTTC.

V is TRBV3-1 (or the pseudogene TRBV3-2) and J is TRBJ1-2; 11 bases map to TRBD1. The V gene end was trimmed by 3 bases and the J gene end by 2 bases; junction bases not matched to a gene: 2. In germline, CDR1 is LGHDT, CDR2 YNNKEL (reference sequence). The length of the CDR3 is 15 residues. CDR3 bases: TGTGCCAGCAGCCAGGGGGACAGGGGGAACTATGGCTACACCTTC. Residues: CASSQGDRGNYGYTF.

This clone was recorded once. The chain recombines TRBV9 with TRBJ2-3, with D possibly being TRBD1 (5 bases). Germline assignment: CDR1 SGDLS and CDR2 YYNGEE. CDR3 length: 12 amino acids. V lost 4 bases and J lost 6, with 9 bases in between. Here the CDR3 DNA reads TGTGCCAGCAGCCGGAACAGGGATACGCAGTATTTT. Translating gives CASSRNRDTQYF. Together with reference TRBV9 and TRBJ2-3, the CDR3 gives the full variable domain: DSGVTQTPKHLITATGQRVTLRCSPRSGDLSVYWYQQSLDQGLQFLIQYYNGEERAKGNILERFSAQQFPDLHSELNLSSLELGDSALYFCASSRNRDTQYFGPGTRLTVL.

The chain couples TRBV2 to TRBJ1-6; 10 bases are a match to TRBD1. Germline loops: CDR1 SNHLY, CDR2 FYNNEI. J was trimmed by 6 bases and V by 6 bases; bases with no gene match: 8. The CDR3 runs to 16 residues. The CDR3 DNA reads TGTGCCAGCAGGGACAGGGGGGTTGGTAGTAATTCACCCCTCCACTTT. It translates to CASRDRGVGSNSPLHF.

The chain carries TRBV5-1 and TRBJ2-7; D unclear. CDR3 length: 14 amino acids. CDR1 is SGHRS and CDR2 is YFSETQ in the germline V gene. Trimming took off 2 bases at V and 2 bases at J, with 11 bases between the two ends. CDR3 coding DNA: TGCGCCAGCAGCTTATCGGGTAGGACCTACGAGCAGTACTTC. Protein: CASSLSGRTYEQYF.

This clone has only one observation. V is TRBV5-4 and J is TRBJ1-5, with 12 bases fitting TRBD1. This CDR3 is 15 amino acids long. CDR1 and CDR2 (germline): SGHNT, YYREEE (reference sequence). Germline trimming cut 0 bases from V and 7 bases from J; bases unmatched to any gene: 2. CDR3 coding DNA: TGTGCCAGCAGCTTGGATGGGACAGGGGGCCAGCCCCAGCATTTT. It translates to CASSLDGTGGQPQHF.

The rearrangement joins TRBV6-1 to TRBJ2-1; D gene unclear. Germline V gene data show CDR1 as MNHNS and CDR2 as SASEGT. V lost 0 bases to trimming and J lost 6 bases, with 12 bases between them. The length of the CDR3 is 15 residues. The CDR3 sequence is CASSEADLPGNEQFF. In DNA, the CDR3 is TGTGCCAGCAGTGAAGCTGATCTACCAGGCAATGAGCAGTTCTTC.